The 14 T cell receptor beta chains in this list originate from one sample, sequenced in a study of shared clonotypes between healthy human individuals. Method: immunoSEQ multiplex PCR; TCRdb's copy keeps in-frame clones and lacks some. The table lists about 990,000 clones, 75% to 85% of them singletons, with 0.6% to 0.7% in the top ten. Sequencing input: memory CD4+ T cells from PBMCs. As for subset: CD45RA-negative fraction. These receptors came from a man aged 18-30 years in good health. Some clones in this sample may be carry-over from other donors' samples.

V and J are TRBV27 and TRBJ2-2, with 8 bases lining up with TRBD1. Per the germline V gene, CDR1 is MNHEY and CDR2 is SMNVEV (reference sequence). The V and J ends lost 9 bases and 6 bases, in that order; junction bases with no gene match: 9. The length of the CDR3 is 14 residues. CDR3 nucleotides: TGTGCCAGTCGCAGGGGGCCTCCGCCCGGGGAGCTGTTTTTT. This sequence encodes CASRRGPPPGELFF.

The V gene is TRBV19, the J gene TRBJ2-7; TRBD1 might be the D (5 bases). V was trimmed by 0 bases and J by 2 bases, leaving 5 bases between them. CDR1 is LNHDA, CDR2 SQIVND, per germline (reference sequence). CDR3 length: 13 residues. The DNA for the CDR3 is TGTGCCAGTAGTATAGAAGGGGCCTACGAGCAGTACTTC. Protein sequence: CASSIEGAYEQYF.

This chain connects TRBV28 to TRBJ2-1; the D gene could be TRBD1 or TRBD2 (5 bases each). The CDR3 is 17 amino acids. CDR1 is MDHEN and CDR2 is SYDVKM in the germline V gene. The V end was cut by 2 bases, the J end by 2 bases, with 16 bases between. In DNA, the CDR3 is TGTGCCAGCAGTTTAGCCTACACAGGACTGGCCTACAATGAGCAGTTCTTC. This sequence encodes CASSLAYTGLAYNEQFF.

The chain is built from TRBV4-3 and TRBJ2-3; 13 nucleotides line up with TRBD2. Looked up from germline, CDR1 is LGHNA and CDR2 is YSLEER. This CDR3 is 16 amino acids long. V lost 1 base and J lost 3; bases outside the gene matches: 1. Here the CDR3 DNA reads TGCGCCAGCAGCCAAGGGGGACTAGCGGGAACAGATACGCAGTATTTT. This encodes CASSQGGLAGTDTQYF.

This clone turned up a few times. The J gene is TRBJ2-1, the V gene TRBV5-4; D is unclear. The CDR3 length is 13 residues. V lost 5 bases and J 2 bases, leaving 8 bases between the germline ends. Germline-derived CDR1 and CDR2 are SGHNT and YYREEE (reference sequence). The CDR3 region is CASRGNTYNEQFF. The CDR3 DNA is TGTGCCAGCAGGGGAAATACCTACAATGAGCAGTTCTTC. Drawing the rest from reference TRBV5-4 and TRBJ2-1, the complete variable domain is ETGVTQSPTHLIKTRGQQVTLRCSSQSGHNTVSWYQQALGQGPQFIFQYYREEENGRGNFPPRFSGLQFPNYSSELNVNALELDDSALYLCASRGNTYNEQFFGPGTRLTVL.

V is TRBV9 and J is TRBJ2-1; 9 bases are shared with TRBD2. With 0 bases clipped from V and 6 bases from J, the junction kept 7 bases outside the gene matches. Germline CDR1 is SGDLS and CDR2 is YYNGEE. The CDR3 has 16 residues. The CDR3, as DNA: TGTGCCAGCAGCGTAGGAGGTAGCGGGAGCCTCAATGAGCAGTTCTTC. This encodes CASSVGGSGSLNEQFF. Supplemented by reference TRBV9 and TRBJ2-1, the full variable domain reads DSGVTQTPKHLITATGQRVTLRCSPRSGDLSVYWYQQSLDQGLQFLIQYYNGEERAKGNILERFSAQQFPDLHSELNLSSLELGDSALYFCASSVGGSGSLNEQFFGPGTRLTVL.

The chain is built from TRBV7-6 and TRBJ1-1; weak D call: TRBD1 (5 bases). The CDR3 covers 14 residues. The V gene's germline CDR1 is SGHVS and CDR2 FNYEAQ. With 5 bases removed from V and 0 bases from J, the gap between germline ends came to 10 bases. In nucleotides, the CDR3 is TGTGCCAGCAGCCCCGACAGTTTGAACACTGAAGCTTTCTTT. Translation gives CASSPDSLNTEAFF. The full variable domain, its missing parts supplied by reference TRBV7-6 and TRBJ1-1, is GAGVSQSPRYKVTKRGQDVALRCDPISGHVSLYWYRQALGQGPEFLTYFNYEAQQDKSGLPNDRFSAERPEGSISTLTIQRTEQRDSAMYRCASSPDSLNTEAFFGQGTRLTVV.

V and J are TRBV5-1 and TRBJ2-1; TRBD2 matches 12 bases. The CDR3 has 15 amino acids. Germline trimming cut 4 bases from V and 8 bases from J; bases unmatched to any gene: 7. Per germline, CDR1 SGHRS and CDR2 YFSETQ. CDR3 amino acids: CASSPGTSGWHEQFF. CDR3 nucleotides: TGCGCCAGCAGCCCTGGGACTAGCGGGTGGCATGAGCAGTTCTTC.

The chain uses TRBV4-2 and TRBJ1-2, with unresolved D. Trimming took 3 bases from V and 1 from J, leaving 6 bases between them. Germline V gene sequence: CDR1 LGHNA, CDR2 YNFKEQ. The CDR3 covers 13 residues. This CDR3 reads CASSQLDNYGYTF. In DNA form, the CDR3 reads TGTGCCAGCAGCCAGCTGGATAACTATGGCTACACCTTC.

CDR3 residues: CASSPEGGSYEQYF. DNA of the CDR3: TGCGCCAGCAGCCCCGAAGGGGGTTCCTACGAGCAGTACTTC. The chain has TRBV5-1 and TRBJ2-7; the D gene is possibly TRBD1 (6 bases). Germline V gene data show CDR1 as SGHRS and CDR2 as YFSETQ. The CDR3 totals 14 residues. The ends were cut back, 4 bases at V and 1 base at J, with 12 bases in the middle.

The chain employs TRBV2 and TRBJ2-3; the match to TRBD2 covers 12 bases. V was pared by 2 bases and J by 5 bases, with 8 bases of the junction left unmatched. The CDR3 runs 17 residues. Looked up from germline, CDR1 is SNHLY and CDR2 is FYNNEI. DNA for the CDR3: TGTGCCAGCAGTGAATCCCCATCTAGCGGGAGGGGAGATACGCAGTATTTT. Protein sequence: CASSESPSSGRGDTQYF.

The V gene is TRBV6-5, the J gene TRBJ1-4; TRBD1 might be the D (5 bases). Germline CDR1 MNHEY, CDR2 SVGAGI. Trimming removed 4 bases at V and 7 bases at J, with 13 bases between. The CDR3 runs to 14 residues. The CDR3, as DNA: TGTGCCAGCAGTTGGACGGGGGGGGGTGAAAAACTGTTTTTT. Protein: CASSWTGGGEKLFF.

The CDR3 DNA reads TGTGCCAGCAGTGGACTAGCGGGAGGGCTCGGTGAGCAGTTCTTC. Translated: CASSGLAGGLGEQFF. The chain links TRBV6-1 to TRBJ2-1; 14 nucleotides align to TRBD2. Germline V gene data show CDR1 as MNHNS and CDR2 as SASEGT. The CDR3 runs to 15 residues. V lost 4 bases and J lost 9; bases outside the gene matches: 5.

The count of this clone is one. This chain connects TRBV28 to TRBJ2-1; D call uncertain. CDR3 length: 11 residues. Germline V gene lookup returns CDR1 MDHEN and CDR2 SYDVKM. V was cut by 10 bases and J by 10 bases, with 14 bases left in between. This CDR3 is CATLYALEQFF. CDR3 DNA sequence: TGTGCCACCCTCTATGCCCTGGAGCAGTTCTTC.